Shown below are 30 T cell receptor beta chains from a single sample sequenced in a study of blood T cell repertoires in COVID-19. Produced via immunoSEQ multiplex PCR; TCRdb's table is partial and in-frame only. The table lists tens of thousands of clones, 70% to 90% of them singletons, with approximately 22% in the top ten. The sample consisted of peripheral blood. The receptors stem from a human donor with active COVID-19. The donor label of this sample is uncertain.

Comment on this clone: The junction departs from germline at one end; a sequencing error may be responsible. The chain recombines TRBV7-7 with TRBJ2-2; 10 bases line up with TRBD2. The CDR3 is 15 residues long. The germline V gene encodes CDR1 SSHAT and CDR2 FNYEAQ (reference sequence). CDR3 coding DNA: TGTGCTAGCAGCGTCTCGGGACTAGCGACCGGGGAGCTGTTTTTT. Its translation: CASSVSGLATGELFF.

V gene TRBV25-1 combines with J gene TRBJ2-1; TRBD2 aligns across 8 bases. V trimming: 2 bases; J trimming: 5 bases; junction bases outside the gene matches: 11. The CDR3 runs to 17 residues. The germline V gene encodes CDR1 MGHDK and CDR2 SYGVNS. The CDR3 nucleotides read TGTGCCAGCAGTGAACTAGTGAGTCTAGCGGGTAACAATGAGCAGTTCTTC. Amino acid sequence: CASSELVSLAGNNEQFF.

The V call is TRBV5-4, the J call TRBJ2-7; 8 bases are shared with TRBD1. CDR1 and CDR2 from the germline V gene are SGHNT and YYREEE (reference sequence). V lost 9 bases to trimming and J lost 3 bases; unmatched junction nucleotides: 8. The CDR3 extends over 13 amino acids. The CDR3 here is CATRGTGIYEQYF. The CDR3 DNA is TGTGCCACCAGAGGGACAGGAATCTACGAGCAGTACTTC.

For this clone: Germline is not matched at one junction end, which may reflect a read error. The V call is TRBV10-3, the J call TRBJ2-5, with unresolved D. The length of the CDR3 is 11 residues. From germline, CDR1 is ENHRY and CDR2 SYGVKD. In DNA form, the CDR3 reads TGTGCCATCAGCTCGTCAGAGGCCCAGTACTTC. Encoded protein: CAISSSEAQYF.

The CDR3 is CASGTSGGAPRETQYF. As DNA, the CDR3 is TGTGCCAGCGGGACTAGCGGGGGGGCCCCCCGCGAGACCCAGTACTTC. J is TRBJ2-5 and V is TRBV9, with TRBD2 matching 16 bases. Per the germline V gene, CDR1 is SGDLS and CDR2 is YYNGEE. The CDR3 has 16 residues. The ends lost 7 bases at V and 5 bases at J; junction bases unmatched: 8.

The V and J genes are TRBV2 and TRBJ2-7, with D possibly TRBD2 on 5 matching bases. This CDR3 comprises 12 residues. Germline CDR1 reads SNHLY; CDR2 reads FYNNEI. Trimming pared 7 bases from V and 4 bases from J, leaving 11 bases between. CDR3 DNA: TGTGCCAGCATTAGCGTACCTTACGAGCAGTACTTC. Residues: CASISVPYEQYF. The whole variable domain, remainder taken from reference TRBV2 and TRBJ2-7, is EPEVTQTPSHQVTQMGQEVILRCVPISNHLYFYWYRQILGQKVEFLVSFYNNEISEKSEIFDDQFSVERPDGSNFTLKIRSTKLEDSAMYFCASISVPYEQYFGPGTRLTVT.

J is TRBJ2-2 and V is TRBV15; D gene ambiguous. Germline lookup yields CDR1 LNHNV and CDR2 YYDKDF (reference sequence). This CDR3 has 14 amino acids. The germline V and J ends were trimmed by 3 bases and 6 bases, with 11 bases remaining between them. CDR3 loop: CATSRGLLSGELFF. In DNA form, the CDR3 reads TGTGCCACCAGCAGGGGCTTATTATCCGGGGAGCTGTTTTTT.

The rearrangement links TRBV9 to TRBJ1-1, with D hard to call. V was cut by 0 bases and J by 1 base, with 7 bases left in between. The CDR3 loop spans 14 amino acids. CDR1 and CDR2 from the germline V gene are SGDLS and YYNGEE. In DNA form, the CDR3 reads TGTGCCAGCAGCGTAGCTACCGGGAACACTGAAGCTTTCTTT. Its protein product is CASSVATGNTEAFF.

The chain couples TRBV6-5 to TRBJ2-7; 8 positions match TRBD2. This CDR3 is 13 amino acids long. Per the germline V gene, CDR1 is MNHEY and CDR2 is SVGAGI. V shed 5 bases and J 3 bases; nucleotides not matched to a gene: 3. The CDR3 is CASSPREGYEQYF. Written as DNA, the CDR3 is TGTGCCAGCAGTCCCCGGGAGGGCTACGAGCAGTACTTC.

This clone was seen a single time. The gene calls are TRBV5-1 and TRBJ2-7, with D unresolved. Deletions cut 3 bases from V and 5 bases from J, with 12 bases between. This CDR3 is built from 13 residues. Germline CDR1 is SGHRS and CDR2 is YFSETQ. The CDR3 loop reads CASSSPGRNEQYF. DNA for the CDR3: TGCGCCAGCAGCTCCCCCGGTCGAAACGAGCAGTACTTC. The full variable domain, its missing parts supplied by reference TRBV5-1 and TRBJ2-7, is KAGVTQTPRYLIKTRGQQVTLSCSPISGHRSVSWYQQTPGQGLQFLFEYFSETQRNKGNFPGRFSGRQFSNSRSEMNVSTLELGDSALYLCASSSPGRNEQYFGPGTRLTVT.

The chain recombines TRBV4-3 with TRBJ1-6; D gene ambiguous. This CDR3 region has 17 residues. CDR1 and CDR2 (germline): LGHNA, YSLEER. V lost 7 bases to trimming and J lost 3 bases, with 19 bases between them. CDR3 sequence reads: CASTMDLGSSYNSPLHF. CDR3 DNA sequence: TGCGCCAGCACCATGGACTTGGGGTCGAGCTATAATTCACCCCTCCACTTT.

This chain joins TRBV2 and TRBJ1-6; 9 nucleotides match TRBD1. The V segment lost 6 bases and the J segment 7 bases; nucleotides outside the gene matches: 16. Germline lookup yields CDR1 SNHLY and CDR2 FYNNEI. The CDR3 extends over 18 amino acids. This CDR3 is CASSPDYRGRVRNSPLHF. The CDR3 nucleotides read TGTGCCAGCAGCCCAGACTACAGGGGGCGCGTTCGGAATTCACCCCTCCACTTT.

A remark on this clone: One end of the junction fails to match germline, which may point to a read error. The rearrangement links TRBV7-7 to TRBJ1-5; a weak D match, TRBD1 (6 bases). Germline CDR1 and CDR2: SSHAT and FNYEAQ (reference sequence). This CDR3 has 16 residues. DNA of the CDR3: TGTGCTAGCAGCTTAGTAGGACAGCCGAACAATCAGCCCCAGCATTTT. Protein: CASSLVGQPNNQPQHF.

This sequence joins TRBV10-3 and TRBJ1-1, with D perhaps matching TRBD1 (6 bases). Trimming removed 4 bases at V and 11 bases at J, with 14 bases between. The CDR3 loop spans 12 amino acids. CDR1 is ENHRY and CDR2 is SYGVKD in the germline V gene. CDR3 residues: CAISGSGHGAFF. CDR3 bases: TGTGCCATCAGTGGTTCGGGACACGGGGCTTTCTTT.

The genes are TRBV7-9 and TRBJ1-2; the D is unclear. V was cut by 1 base and J by 0 bases, with 12 bases left in between. This CDR3 spans 16 amino acids. Germline V gives CDR1 SEHNR, CDR2 FQNEAQ (reference sequence). The CDR3 protein is CASSLEDPGSNYGYTF. In nucleotides, the CDR3 is TGTGCCAGCAGCTTAGAGGACCCGGGATCTAACTATGGCTACACCTTC.

With respect to this clone: One end of the junction varies from germline; a read error may be responsible. The chain uses TRBV5-1 and TRBJ1-4, with 7 bases fitting TRBD1. In germline, CDR1 is SGHRS, CDR2 YFSETQ. This CDR3 is 14 amino acids long. The DNA of the CDR3 is TGCGCCAGCAGCGAGGGGGCAACAAATGAAAAACTGTTTTTT. Its protein product is CASSEGATNEKLFF. Based on the CDR3 plus reference TRBV5-1 and TRBJ1-4, the full variable domain is KAGVTQTPRYLIKTRGQQVTLSCSPISGHRSVSWYQQTPGQGLQFLFEYFSETQRNKGNFPGRFSGRQFSNSRSEMNVSTLELGDSALYLCASSEGATNEKLFFGSGTQLSVL.

The chain is built from TRBV7-2 and TRBJ1-4, with a tentative D call TRBD1 (5 bases). The CDR3 sequence is 14 residues long. Germline V CDR1 and CDR2: SGHTA, FQGNSA. The V gene lost 5 bases and the J gene lost 5 bases, with 12 bases spanning the gap. This chain's CDR3 is CASSRGLTNEKLFF. The CDR3 DNA sequence: TGTGCCAGCAGCAGGGGACTCACCAATGAAAAACTGTTTTTT.

This clone was seen only once. The chain couples TRBV12-3 or TRBV12-4 to TRBJ1-5; TRBD1 matches 7 bases. V lost 6 bases and J lost 2; bases outside the gene matches: 1. The CDR3 has 13 residues. CDR3 sequence: CASRGTGNQPQHF. CDR3 sequence (DNA): TGTGCCAGCAGAGGGACAGGCAATCAGCCCCAGCATTTT.

This chain links TRBV4-3 with TRBJ1-1; TRBD1 might be the D (6 bases). This CDR3 is 15 amino acids long. The V end was cut by 0 bases, the J end by 5 bases, with 13 bases between. Germline V gene data show CDR1 as LGHNA and CDR2 as YSLEER. Written as DNA, the CDR3 is TGCGCCAGCAGCCAAGAGCTGGGGGCCAGAACTGAAGCTTTCTTT. Its protein is CASSQELGARTEAFF.

This chain uses TRBV5-1 with TRBJ1-5; D gene uncertain. The CDR3 is 16 residues long. The germline V gene has CDR1 SGHRS and CDR2 YFSETQ. V was shortened by 0 bases and J by 0 bases, with 10 bases between the two germline ends. CDR3 coding DNA: TGCGCCAGCAGCTTGGACGGGGATTATAGCAATCAGCCCCAGCATTTT. It translates to CASSLDGDYSNQPQHF.

This sequence joins TRBV2 and TRBJ2-7, with 9 bases aligning to TRBD2. The CDR3 spans 11 residues. After removal of 5 bases from V and 11 bases from J, the junction contained 4 bases not matched to a gene. Germline V gene sequence: CDR1 SNHLY, CDR2 FYNNEI. CDR3 in DNA: TGTGCCAGCAGTACAGGGACTAGCAAGTACTTC. Translating gives CASSTGTSKYF.

The V and J genes are TRBV2 and TRBJ2-2; 9 nucleotides align to TRBD2. Germline CDR1 SNHLY, CDR2 FYNNEI. V lost 7 bases, J lost 5 bases, and 5 bases stayed unmatched. CDR3 length: 14 amino acids. Written as DNA, the CDR3 is TGTGCCAGCACGCGGGAGGGGCGGACCGGGGAGCTGTTTTTT. Protein sequence: CASTREGRTGELFF.

J is TRBJ2-1 and V is TRBV19, with TRBD2 identical over 9 bases. This CDR3 comprises 14 residues. Germline V gene data show CDR1 as LNHDA and CDR2 as SQIVND (reference sequence). Trimming cost V 3 bases and J 7 bases; bases outside gene matches: 4. The CDR3 coding sequence is TGTGCCAGTAGTATCATAACTAGCGGGAATGAGCAGTTCTTC. This codes for CASSIITSGNEQFF.

CDR3 amino acids: CASSHMGRGPSGNTIYF. CDR3 DNA: TGTGCCAGCAGCCACATGGGGCGGGGACCCTCTGGAAACACCATATATTTT. The rearrangement joins TRBV3-1 (or the pseudogene TRBV3-2) to TRBJ1-3; D possibly corresponds to TRBD1 (5 bases). From germline, CDR1 is LGHDT and CDR2 YNNKEL (reference sequence). The ends were cut back, 3 bases at V and 0 bases at J, with 15 bases in the middle. The CDR3 covers 17 residues.

The chain is built from TRBV7-9 and TRBJ2-1; 8 positions agree with TRBD2. After removal of 2 bases from V and 7 bases from J, the junction contained 10 bases not matched to a gene. This CDR3 contains 16 residues. Per the germline V gene, CDR1 is SEHNR and CDR2 is FQNEAQ (reference sequence). The CDR3 DNA sequence: TGTGCCAGCAGCTTAAGTCTCAGCGGGAGCCGGAATGAGCAGTTCTTC. Encoded protein: CASSLSLSGSRNEQFF. The full variable domain, completed using reference TRBV7-9 and TRBJ2-1, is DTGVSQNPRHKITKRGQNVTFRCDPISEHNRLYWYRQTLGQGPEFLTYFQNEAQLEKSRLLSDRFSAERPKGSFSTLEIQRTEQGDSAMYLCASSLSLSGSRNEQFFGPGTRLTVL.

The rearrangement joins TRBV6-2 or TRBV6-3 to TRBJ2-5; 11 bases line up with TRBD2. The CDR3 is 17 residues long. After removal of 2 bases from V and 4 bases from J, the junction contained 9 bases not matched to a gene. In germline, CDR1 is MNHEY, CDR2 SVGEGT. CDR3: CASSYTLAGAPVETQYF. The CDR3 bases are TGTGCCAGCAGTTACACACTAGCGGGGGCGCCCGTAGAGACCCAGTACTTC.

The rearrangement links TRBV7-2 to TRBJ1-1; a possible D gene is TRBD1 (6 bases). The germline V gene encodes CDR1 SGHTA and CDR2 FQGNSA. This CDR3 is 12 amino acids long. V was trimmed by 1 base and J by 6 bases, leaving 6 bases between them. Written as DNA, the CDR3 is TGTGCCAGCAGCTTAGAGGGGGCTGAAGCTTTCTTT. Its translation: CASSLEGAEAFF.

For the CDR3, the DNA is TGTGCCAGCAGCTTACCGCAGGGTAGAAACACCATATATTTT. Amino acids: CASSLPQGRNTIYF. V and J are TRBV7-2 and TRBJ1-3, with D tentatively TRBD1 (5 bases). V was clipped by 2 bases and J by 5 bases, with 10 bases between them. From germline, CDR1 is SGHTA and CDR2 FQGNSA. This CDR3 has 14 residues. Complete variable domain (other parts from reference TRBV7-2 and TRBJ1-3): GAGVSQSPSNKVTEKGKDVELRCDPISGHTALYWYRQSLGQGLEFLIYFQGNSAPDKSGLPSDRFSAERTGGSVSTLTIQRTQQEDSAVYLCASSLPQGRNTIYFGEGSWLTVV.

This chain connects TRBV9 to TRBJ2-1; 8 bases line up with TRBD1. The CDR3 is 18 amino acids. Germline CDR1 reads SGDLS; CDR2 reads YYNGEE. Germline trimming cut 4 bases from V and 1 base from J; bases unmatched to any gene: 13. The CDR3 DNA is TGTGCCAGCAGCCCACCGGACAGGGCCGCGTTATCCTACAATGAGCAGTTCTTC. This gives the protein CASSPPDRAALSYNEQFF.

The chain carries TRBV28 and TRBJ2-7; 8 nucleotides line up with TRBD2. With V trimmed by 4 bases and J by 2 bases, 10 bases remained unmatched. The CDR3 is 16 amino acids. Germline CDR1 is MDHEN and CDR2 is SYDVKM. The CDR3 DNA is TGTGCCAGCAGTTCTCCTCAAGCGGGAGTCACCTACGAGCAGTACTTC. Its translation: CASSSPQAGVTYEQYF. The full variable domain, with the rest looked up from reference TRBV28 and TRBJ2-7, is DVKVTQSSRYLVKRTGEKVFLECVQDMDHENMFWYRQDPGLGLRLIYFSYDVKMKEKGDIPEGYSVSREKKERFSLILESASTNQTSMYLCASSSPQAGVTYEQYFGPGTRLTVT.